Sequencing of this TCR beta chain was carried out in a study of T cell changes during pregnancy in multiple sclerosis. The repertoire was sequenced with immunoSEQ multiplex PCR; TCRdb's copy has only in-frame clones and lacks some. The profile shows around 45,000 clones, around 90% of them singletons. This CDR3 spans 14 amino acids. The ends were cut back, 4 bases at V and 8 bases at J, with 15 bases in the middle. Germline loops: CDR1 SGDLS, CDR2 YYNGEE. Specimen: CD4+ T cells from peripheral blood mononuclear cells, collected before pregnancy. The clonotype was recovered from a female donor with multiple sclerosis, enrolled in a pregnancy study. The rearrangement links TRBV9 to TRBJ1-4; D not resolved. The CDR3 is CASSFTLGGEKLFF. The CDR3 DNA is TGTGCCAGCAGCTTTACACTGGGAGGGGAAAAACTGTTTTTT.